A selection of T cell receptor beta chains follows, all from one sample in a study of cytomegalovirus exposure and HLA in healthy donors. Libraries were prepared by immunoSEQ multiplex PCR; TCRdb keeps only in-frame clonotypes and omits some of them. The table lists about 150,000 clones, around 77% of them singletons. The specimen sequenced was PBMCs. These receptors all come from a man aged 25-45 years in good health and CMV-seronegative. CDR3s include the opening cysteine and the closing phenylalanine or tryptophan. The D gene is left open where the match is weak. Not every row has a clone size; where given, it reads once, few, many or a size class.

>TRBJ1-2|.|TRBD1|TRBV5-1
CASSPGTGTKGYTF
TGCGCCAGCAGCCCAGGGACAGGGACGAAGGGCTACACCTTC
>TRBJ2-7|.|.|TRBV5-4
CASSRGQLAYEQYF
TGTGCCAGCAGCCGCGGACAGCTAGCCTACGAGCAGTACTTC
>TRBJ2-7|.|TRBD2|TRBV9
CASSPGLAEGREQYF
TGTGCCAGCAGCCCGGGACTAGCGGAGGGGAGGGAGCAGTACTTC
>TRBJ2-7|.|TRBD1|TRBV19
CASSMSGTGGFYEQYF
TGTGCCAGTAGTATGAGCGGGACAGGGGGCTTCTACGAGCAGTACTTC
>TRBJ1-2|.|TRBD1|TRBV27
CASTPPRGRNYGYTF
TGTGCCAGCACCCCCCCCAGGGGGCGCAACTATGGCTACACCTTC
>TRBJ2-6|.|.|TRBV19
CASSRGSVNSGANVLTF
TGTGCCAGTAGTCGGGGGTCAGTTAACTCTGGGGCCAACGTCCTGACTTTC
>TRBJ1-2|.|.|TRBV11-2
CASSGGGHRDYGYTF
TGTGCCAGCAGCGGCGGAGGCCACAGGGACTATGGCTACACCTTC
>TRBJ2-4|.|.|TRBV25-1
CASSGRTIAKNIQYF
TGTGCCAGCAGTGGACGGACAATAGCCAAAAACATTCAGTACTTC
>TRBJ2-2|.|TRBD1|TRBV4-3
CASSQGGGASTGELFF
TGCGCCAGCAGCCAAGGAGGGGGCGCGAGCACCGGGGAGCTGTTTTTT
>TRBJ2-7|.|.|TRBV11-3
CASSSGDSAYEQYF
TGTGCCAGCAGCTCGGGCGACAGTGCCTACGAGCAGTACTTC
>TRBJ2-1|.|TRBD1|TRBV5-1
CASRGAGTEYNEQFF
TGCGCCAGCAGGGGCGCCGGGACAGAATACAATGAGCAGTTCTTC
>TRBJ2-1|few|TRBD2|TRBV5-1
CASSLGLAGSGSEQFF
TGCGCCAGCAGCTTGGGACTAGCGGGAAGCGGGAGTGAGCAGTTCTTC
>TRBJ2-1|few|TRBD2|TRBV7-3
CASSQTSGGPNEQFF
TGTGCCAGCAGCCAGACTAGCGGGGGGCCCAATGAGCAGTTCTTC
>TRBJ2-5|.|TRBD2|TRBV5-1
CASSFGGRAGKETQYF
TGCGCCAGCAGTTTCGGCGGGAGGGCCGGGAAAGAGACCCAGTACTTC
>TRBJ2-3|.|.|TRBV5-1
CASSSTDTDTQYF
TGCGCCAGCAGCTCGACAGACACAGATACGCAGTATTTT
>TRBJ1-5|.|.|TRBV6-6
CASRGLFGNQPQHF
TGTGCCAGTCGCGGTCTATTTGGCAATCAGCCCCAGCATTTT
>TRBJ2-7|.|.|TRBV5-1
CASNPGTLAYEQYF
TGCGCCAGCAACCCCGGGACACTAGCCTACGAGCAGTACTTC
>TRBJ2-7|.|TRBD1|TRBV13
CASSLGRSGGAYEQYF
TGTGCCAGCAGCTTAGGCAGGTCAGGGGGTGCCTACGAGCAGTACTTC
>TRBJ2-2|.|.|TRBV18
CASSQSHGTGELFF
TGTGCCAGCTCACAATCTCACGGGACCGGGGAGCTGTTTTTT
>TRBJ2-3|.|.|TRBV2
CASSETVLASGTDTQYF
TGTGCCAGCAGTGAAACGGTATTGGCTAGCGGCACAGATACGCAGTATTTT
>TRBJ2-7|.|.|TRBV4-2
CASSQDSGISYEQYF
TGTGCCAGCAGCCAAGACTCCGGGATCTCCTACGAGCAGTACTTC
>TRBJ2-3|.|TRBD2|TRBV4-2
CASSQVPSGAGTDTQYF
TGTGCCAGCAGCCAAGTTCCTAGCGGAGCCGGCACAGATACGCAGTATTTT
>TRBJ1-1|.|TRBD1|TRBV2
CASSRQGVDTEAFF
TGTGCCAGCAGTAGACAGGGGGTCGACACTGAAGCTTTCTTT
>TRBJ2-1|.|TRBD2|TRBV27
CASSGTKRERNNEQFF
TGTGCCAGCAGTGGAACAAAGCGGGAGCGCAACAATGAGCAGTTCTTC
>TRBJ1-2|.|.|TRBV29-1
CSVYHSTGFYGYTF
TGCAGCGTTTACCATTCGACGGGATTCTATGGCTACACCTTC
>TRBJ1-1|few|.|TRBV5-1
CASTFGGGTEAFF
TGCGCCAGCACCTTCGGGGGAGGCACTGAAGCTTTCTTT
>TRBJ1-5|.|.|TRBV6-6
CASSYTGRPNQPQHF
TGTGCCAGCAGTTATACAGGGCGCCCCAATCAGCCCCAGCATTTT
>TRBJ1-1|.|.|TRBV4-1
CASSPGTQIGTEAFF
TGCGCCAGCAGCCCCGGGACACAAATTGGGACTGAAGCTTTCTTT
>TRBJ2-1|.|.|TRBV7-9
CASSLDGDFYNEQFF
TGTGCCAGCAGCTTAGATGGGGACTTTTACAATGAGCAGTTCTTC
>TRBJ2-1|.|TRBD2|TRBV28
CASSFAASGSIAQFF
TGTGCCAGCAGTTTCGCGGCTAGCGGGAGCATCGCGCAGTTCTTC
>TRBJ1-5|.|TRBD1|TRBV4-1
CASRKQGSNQPQHF
TGCGCCAGCAGAAAACAGGGGTCAAATCAGCCCCAGCATTTT
>TRBJ2-3|.|TRBD1|TRBV25-1
CASRRQGGGRSDTQYF
TGTGCCAGCAGGAGACAGGGGGGGGGTAGGTCAGATACGCAGTATTTT
>TRBJ1-2|.|TRBD1|TRBV27
CASSPGQGAAGYTF
TGTGCCAGCAGTCCGGGACAGGGGGCGGCTGGCTACACCTTC
>TRBJ2-5|.|.|TRBV10-1
CASSEGETQYF
TGCGCCAGCAGTGAGGGCGAGACCCAGTACTTC
>TRBJ2-7|.|.|TRBV7-2
CASSSQSYSYEQYF
TGTGCCAGCAGCTCACAGTCCTACTCCTACGAGCAGTACTTC
>TRBJ1-5|.|TRBD1|TRBV5-1
CASSPTGAGGQPQHF
TGCGCCAGCAGCCCAACAGGGGCTGGCGGTCAGCCCCAGCATTTT
>TRBJ2-7|.|TRBD2|TRBV19
CASSIAGTSAYEQYF
TGTGCCAGTAGTATAGCCGGGACTAGCGCCTACGAGCAGTACTTC
>TRBJ2-7|.|TRBD2|TRBV5-1
CASSFSGTNVLRSSYEQYF
TGCGCCAGCAGCTTCTCCGGGACTAACGTACTACGGAGCTCCTACGAGCAGTACTTC
>TRBJ1-1|.|.|TRBV6-6
CAGSRGMNTEAFF
TGTGCAGGTTCTAGAGGGATGAACACTGAAGCTTTCTTT
>TRBJ1-1|.|TRBD1|TRBV7-3
CASSLQGARNTEAFF
TGTGCCAGCAGCTTACAGGGGGCTCGGAACACTGAAGCTTTCTTT
>TRBJ2-2|once|TRBD2|TRBV7-9
CASSLAGGDTGELFF
TGTGCCAGCAGCTTAGCGGGAGGGGACACCGGGGAGCTGTTTTTT
>TRBJ1-3|.|TRBD1|TRBV2
CASRATGGGNTIYF
TGTGCCAGCAGGGCAACAGGGGGGGGAAACACCATATATTTT
>TRBJ2-1|.|TRBD2|TRBV12-5
CASGPGTSVYNEQFF
TGTGCTAGTGGTCCAGGGACTAGCGTATACAATGAGCAGTTCTTC
>TRBJ2-3|.|.|TRBV30
CAPLKHSTDTQYF
TGTGCCCCACTGAAGCATAGCACAGATACGCAGTATTTT
>TRBJ2-2|few|.|TRBV7-3
CASSINTGISGELFF
TGTGCCAGCAGCATTAACACAGGGATTTCCGGGGAGCTGTTTTTT
>TRBJ2-7|few|TRBD1|TRBV5-1
CASSPRTGDAREQYF
TGCGCCAGCAGTCCCCGGACAGGAGACGCGCGCGAGCAGTACTTC
>TRBJ1-5|.|.|TRBV28
CASSSRGGAYSNQPQHF
TGTGCCAGCAGTTCCCGAGGGGGAGCTTATAGCAATCAGCCCCAGCATTTT
>TRBJ2-7|.|TRBD1|TRBV6-1
CASSEDGTGVYEQYF
TGTGCCAGCAGTGAGGACGGGACAGGGGTCTACGAGCAGTACTTC
>TRBJ2-5|.|TRBD2|TRBV29-1
CSVEESSGIQETQYF
TGCAGCGTTGAAGAGAGTAGCGGGATTCAAGAGACCCAGTACTTC
>TRBJ1-5|.|TRBD1|TRBV27
CASSPGQGLLQPQHF
TGTGCCAGCAGTCCGGGACAGGGATTGTTGCAGCCCCAGCATTTT
>TRBJ2-7|.|.|TRBV6-6
CAALGESDEQYF
TGTGCCGCCCTTGGGGAGTCCGACGAGCAGTACTTC
>TRBJ2-5|.|TRBD2|TRBV6-1
CASREGTSGRASLETQYF
TGTGCCAGCAGGGAAGGGACTAGCGGGAGGGCCTCACTAGAGACCCAGTACTTC